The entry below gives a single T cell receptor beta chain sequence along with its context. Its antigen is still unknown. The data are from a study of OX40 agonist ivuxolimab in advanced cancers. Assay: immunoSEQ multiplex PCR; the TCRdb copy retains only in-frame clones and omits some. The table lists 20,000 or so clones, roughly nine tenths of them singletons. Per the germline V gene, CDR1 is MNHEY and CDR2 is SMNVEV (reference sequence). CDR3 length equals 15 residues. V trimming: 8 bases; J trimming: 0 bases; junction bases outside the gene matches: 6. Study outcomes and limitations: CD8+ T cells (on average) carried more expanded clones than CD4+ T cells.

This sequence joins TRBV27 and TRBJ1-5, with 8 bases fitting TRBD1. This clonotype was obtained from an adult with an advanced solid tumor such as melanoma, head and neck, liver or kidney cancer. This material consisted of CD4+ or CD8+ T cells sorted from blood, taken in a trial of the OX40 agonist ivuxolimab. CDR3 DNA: TGTGCCAGCGTTGGACAGGGCAATAGCAATCAGCCCCAGCATTTT. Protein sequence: CASVGQGNSNQPQHF.